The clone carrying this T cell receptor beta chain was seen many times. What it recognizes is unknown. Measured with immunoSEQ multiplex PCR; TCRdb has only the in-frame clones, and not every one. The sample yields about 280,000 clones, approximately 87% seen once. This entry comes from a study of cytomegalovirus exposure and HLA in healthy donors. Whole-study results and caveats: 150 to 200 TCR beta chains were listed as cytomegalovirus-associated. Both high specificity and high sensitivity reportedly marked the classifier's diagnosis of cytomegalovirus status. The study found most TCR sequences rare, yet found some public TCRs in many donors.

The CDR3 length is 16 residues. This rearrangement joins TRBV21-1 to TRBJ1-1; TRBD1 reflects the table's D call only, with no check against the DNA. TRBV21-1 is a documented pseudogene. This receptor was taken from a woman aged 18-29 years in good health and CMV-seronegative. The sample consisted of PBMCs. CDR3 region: CASSNNRDRGDTEAFF. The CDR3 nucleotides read TGTGCCAGCAGCAATAACCGGGACAGGGGGGACACTGAAGCTTTCTTT.